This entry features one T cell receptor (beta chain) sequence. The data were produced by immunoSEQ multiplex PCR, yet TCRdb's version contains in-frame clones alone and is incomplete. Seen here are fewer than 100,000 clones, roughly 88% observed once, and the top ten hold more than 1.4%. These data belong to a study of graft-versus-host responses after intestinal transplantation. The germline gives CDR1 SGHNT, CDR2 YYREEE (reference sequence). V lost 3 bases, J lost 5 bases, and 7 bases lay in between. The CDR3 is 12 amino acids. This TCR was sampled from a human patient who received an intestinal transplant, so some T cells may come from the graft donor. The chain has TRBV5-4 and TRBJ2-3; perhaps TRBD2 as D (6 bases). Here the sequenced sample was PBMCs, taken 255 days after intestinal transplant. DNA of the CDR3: TGTGCCAGCAGCTACGGGGGAGATACGCAGTATTTT. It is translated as CASSYGGDTQYF.